Following are 5 T cell receptor beta chains from one sample sequenced in a study of cytomegalovirus exposure and HLA in healthy donors. PCR used 60 Vbeta primers and 13 Jbeta primers. This table comes from immunoSEQ multiplex PCR, and its TCRdb copy is limited to in-frame clones, with some not included. The repertoire has fewer than 150,000 clones, 79% of them found once; the top ten carry about 6.8%. Source material: PBMCs. Every receptor here comes from a man between 35 and 55 years old in good health and CMV-seropositive.

The rearrangement joins TRBV2 to TRBJ2-5; D gene uncertain. The V gene's germline CDR1 is SNHLY and CDR2 FYNNEI. The V and J ends lost 6 bases and 2 bases respectively, with 7 bases between them. This CDR3 has 12 amino acids. The CDR3 region has the DNA TGTGCCAGCAGGATGAGACAAGAGACCCAGTACTTC. Its protein product is CASRMRQETQYF.

J is TRBJ2-7 and V is TRBV6-5, with 7 nucleotides matching TRBD2. Trimming took 0 bases from V and 1 from J; bases not matched to a gene: 3. Germline CDR1 and CDR2: MNHEY and SVGAGI. The CDR3 has 15 residues. CDR3 DNA: TGTGCCAGCAGTTACTCGCCTAGCGGATCCTACGAGCAGTACTTC. This codes for CASSYSPSGSYEQYF.

This CDR3 reads CASSVRTSGRANEQFF. The CDR3 nucleotides read TGTGCCAGCAGCGTTCGGACTAGCGGGAGGGCCAATGAGCAGTTCTTC. The chain uses TRBV9 and TRBJ2-1; TRBD2 agrees at 15 bases. CDR3 size: 16 residues. Germline CDR1 reads SGDLS; CDR2 reads YYNGEE. V lost 2 bases, J lost 6 bases, and 3 bases stayed unmatched.

This clone occurred a few times. The CDR3 DNA follows: TGTGCCAGCAGTGAAGTGGCAGGGGGGAGCACTGAAGCTTTCTTT. Encoded protein: CASSEVAGGSTEAFF. V is TRBV25-1 and J is TRBJ1-1, with TRBD1 matching 7 bases. CDR1 MGHDK and CDR2 SYGVNS come from the germline V gene. V was clipped by 2 bases and J by 4 bases; unmatched bases: 7. The CDR3 spans 15 residues.

The rearrangement joins TRBV19 to TRBJ1-1; 8 nucleotides agree with TRBD1. From germline, CDR1 is LNHDA and CDR2 SQIVND (reference sequence). This CDR3 comprises 13 residues. The V gene end was trimmed by 10 bases and the J gene end by 4 bases; junction bases not matched to a gene: 8. The CDR3 sequence is CAIGQGRSTEAFF. The CDR3 nucleotides are TGTGCCATCGGACAGGGTCGCTCCACTGAAGCTTTCTTT.